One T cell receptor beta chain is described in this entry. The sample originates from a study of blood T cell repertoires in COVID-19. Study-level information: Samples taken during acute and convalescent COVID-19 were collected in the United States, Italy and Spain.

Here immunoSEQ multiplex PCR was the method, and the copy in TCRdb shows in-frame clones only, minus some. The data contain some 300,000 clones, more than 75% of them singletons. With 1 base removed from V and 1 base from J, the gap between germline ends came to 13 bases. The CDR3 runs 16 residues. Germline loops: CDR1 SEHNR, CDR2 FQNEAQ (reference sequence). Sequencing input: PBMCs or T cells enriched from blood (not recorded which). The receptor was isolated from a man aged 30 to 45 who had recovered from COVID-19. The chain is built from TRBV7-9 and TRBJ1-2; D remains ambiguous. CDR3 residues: CASSLGFANFNYGYTF. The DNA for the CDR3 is TGTGCCAGCAGCTTAGGGTTTGCGAATTTTAACTATGGCTACACCTTC.